The clone carrying this T cell receptor beta chain was observed at least ten times. TCRdb independently ran MiXCR on the 5' RACE reads; one entry per CDR3 protein. The table records approximately 45,000 distinct CDR3 sequences, approximately 12% of them present only once. Germline CDR1 SNHLY, CDR2 FYNNEI. This CDR3 spans 16 amino acids. V gave up 7 bases and J gave up 3 bases, with 22 bases separating them. The sample belongs to a study of neurological immune-mediated disorders. This chain links TRBV2 with TRBJ2-7, with D perhaps TRBD1 or TRBD2 (6 bases each). The sequencing input was PBMCs. This TCR was sampled from a female donor in good health. Here the CDR3 DNA reads TGTGCCAGCACCCCTCGTGAAGGGGGGAGTAGCTACGAGCAGTACTTC. This encodes CASTPREGGSSYEQYF.